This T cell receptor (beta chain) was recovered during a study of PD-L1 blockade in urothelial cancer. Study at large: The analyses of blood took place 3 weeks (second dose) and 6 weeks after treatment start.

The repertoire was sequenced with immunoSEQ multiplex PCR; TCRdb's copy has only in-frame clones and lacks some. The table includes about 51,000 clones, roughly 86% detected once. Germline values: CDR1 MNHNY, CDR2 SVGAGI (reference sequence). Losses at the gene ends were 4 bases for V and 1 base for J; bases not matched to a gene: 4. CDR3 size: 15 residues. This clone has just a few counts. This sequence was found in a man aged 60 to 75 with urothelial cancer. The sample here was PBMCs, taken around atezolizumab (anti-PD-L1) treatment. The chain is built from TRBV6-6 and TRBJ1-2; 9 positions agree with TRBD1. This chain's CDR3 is CASSLGQGSNYGYTF. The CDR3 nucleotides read TGTGCCAGCAGTTTGGGACAGGGCAGTAACTATGGCTACACCTTC.